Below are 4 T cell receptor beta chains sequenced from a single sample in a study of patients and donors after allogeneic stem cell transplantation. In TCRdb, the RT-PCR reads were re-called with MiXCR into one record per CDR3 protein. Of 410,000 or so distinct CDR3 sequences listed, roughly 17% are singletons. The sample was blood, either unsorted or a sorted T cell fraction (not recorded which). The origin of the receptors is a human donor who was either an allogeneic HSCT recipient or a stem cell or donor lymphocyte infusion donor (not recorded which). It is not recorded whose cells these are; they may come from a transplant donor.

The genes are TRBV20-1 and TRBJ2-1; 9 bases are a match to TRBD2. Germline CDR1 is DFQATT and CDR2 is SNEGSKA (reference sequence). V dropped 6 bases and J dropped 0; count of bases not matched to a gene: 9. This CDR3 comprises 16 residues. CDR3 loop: CSAPQAGGSSYNEQFF. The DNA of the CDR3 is TGCAGTGCCCCCCAAGCGGGAGGCAGCTCCTACAATGAGCAGTTCTTC.

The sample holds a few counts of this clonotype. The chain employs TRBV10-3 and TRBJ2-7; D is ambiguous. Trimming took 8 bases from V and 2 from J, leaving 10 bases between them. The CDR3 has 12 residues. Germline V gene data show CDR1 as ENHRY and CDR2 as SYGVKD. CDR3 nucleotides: TGTGCCATCGCGGCTTCTACCTACGAGCAGTACTTC. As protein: CAIAASTYEQYF.

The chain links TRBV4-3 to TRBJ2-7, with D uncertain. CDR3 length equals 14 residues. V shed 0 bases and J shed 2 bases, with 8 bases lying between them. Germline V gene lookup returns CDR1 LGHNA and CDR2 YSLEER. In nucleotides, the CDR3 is TGCGCCAGCAGCCAAGAGGTGGCCACCTACGAGCAGTACTTC. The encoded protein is CASSQEVATYEQYF.

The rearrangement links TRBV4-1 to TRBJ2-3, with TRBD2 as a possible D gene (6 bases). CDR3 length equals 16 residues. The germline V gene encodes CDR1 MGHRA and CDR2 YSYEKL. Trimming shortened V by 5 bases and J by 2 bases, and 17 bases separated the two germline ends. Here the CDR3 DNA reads TGCGCCAGCAGCGCTACCAGAGCGGGCCTCACAGATACGCAGTATTTT. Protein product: CASSATRAGLTDTQYF.